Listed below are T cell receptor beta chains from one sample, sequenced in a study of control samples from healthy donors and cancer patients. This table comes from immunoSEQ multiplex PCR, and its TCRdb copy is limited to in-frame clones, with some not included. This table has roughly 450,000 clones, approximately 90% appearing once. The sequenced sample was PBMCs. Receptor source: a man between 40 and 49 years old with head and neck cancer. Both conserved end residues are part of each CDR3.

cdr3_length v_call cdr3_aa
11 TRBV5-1 CASSLVGEQFF
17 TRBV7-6 CASSSKLLGSGTDTQYF
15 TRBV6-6 CASTYVQGSNQPQHF
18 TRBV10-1 CASSESGLAGGIYNEQFF
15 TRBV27 CASRGLAIKAGELFF
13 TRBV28 CASSFVGDNEQFF
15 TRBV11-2 CASSLRGVDGNTIYF
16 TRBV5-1 CASSPSRTSGRVEQFF
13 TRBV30 CAWSGVVGDTQYF
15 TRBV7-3 CASSLGLGWSDTQYF
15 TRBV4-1 CASSQTGTYQETQYF
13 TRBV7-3 CASSLQQYTEAFF
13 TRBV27 CASSSDRAQPQHF
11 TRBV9 CASSVEGELFF
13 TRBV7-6 CASSLYGYTEAFF
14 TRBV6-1 CASSEAKGGYGYTF
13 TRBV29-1 CSVELAGKETQYF
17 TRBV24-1 CATSDPPTRESNQPQHF
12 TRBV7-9 CASSLGTVGAFF
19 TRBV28 CASRLPPGQGTYSNQPQHF
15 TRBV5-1 CASSFGPGNAYEQYF
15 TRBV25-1 CASSEFSGRAREQYF
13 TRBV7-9 CASSSSASTEAFF
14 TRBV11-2 CASSLGTPNYGYTF
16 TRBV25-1 CASSGTGTRLNYGYTF
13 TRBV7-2 CASSLVGDYGYTF
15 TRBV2 CASRFLRDKKETQYF